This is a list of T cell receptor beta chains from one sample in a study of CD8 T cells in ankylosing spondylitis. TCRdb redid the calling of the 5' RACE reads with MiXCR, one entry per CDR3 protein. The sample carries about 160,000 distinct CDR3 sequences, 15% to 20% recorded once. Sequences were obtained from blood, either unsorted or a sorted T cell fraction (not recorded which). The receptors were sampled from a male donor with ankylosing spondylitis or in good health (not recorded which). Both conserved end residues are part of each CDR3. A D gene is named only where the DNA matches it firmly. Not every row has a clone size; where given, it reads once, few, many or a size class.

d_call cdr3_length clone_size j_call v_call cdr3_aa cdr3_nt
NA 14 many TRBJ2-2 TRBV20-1 CSARGGSNTGELFF TGCAGTGCTAGAGGCGGGTCGAACACCGGGGAGCTGTTTTTT
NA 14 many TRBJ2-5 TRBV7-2 CASSLGPWRETQYF TGTGCCAGCAGCTTAGGACCTTGGAGAGAGACCCAGTACTTC
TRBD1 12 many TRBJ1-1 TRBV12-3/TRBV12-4 CASLGTGLEAFF TGTGCCAGTCTCGGGACAGGACTTGAAGCTTTCTTT
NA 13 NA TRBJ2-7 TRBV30 CAWSPGHYYEQYF TGTGCCTGGAGCCCGGGACATTACTACGAGCAGTACTTC
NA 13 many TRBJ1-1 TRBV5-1 CASSFTGNTEAFF TGCGCCAGCAGCTTCACAGGGAACACTGAAGCTTTCTTT
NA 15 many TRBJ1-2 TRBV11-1 CASSLTDGPGYGYTF TGTGCCAGCAGCTTAACTGACGGACCGGGCTATGGCTACACCTTC
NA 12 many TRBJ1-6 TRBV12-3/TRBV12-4 CASSDWNSPLHF TGTGCCAGCAGTGACTGGAATTCACCCCTCCACTTT
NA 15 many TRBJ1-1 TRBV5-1 CASSELRGRNTEAFF TGCGCCAGCAGCGAACTGAGGGGCCGGAACACTGAAGCTTTCTTT
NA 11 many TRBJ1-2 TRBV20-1 CSAIFQNGYTF TGCAGTGCTATATTTCAGAACGGCTACACCTTC
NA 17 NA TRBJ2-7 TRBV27 CAGVNAKTGIKSYEQYF TGTGCCGGAGTAAATGCTAAAACAGGGATAAAGTCCTACGAGCAGTACTTC
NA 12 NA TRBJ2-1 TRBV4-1 CASSQDDDEQFF TGCGCCAGCAGCCAAGATGACGATGAGCAGTTCTTC
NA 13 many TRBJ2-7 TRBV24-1 CATSGGSGYEQYF TGTGCCACCAGTGGTGGTAGCGGCTACGAGCAGTACTTC
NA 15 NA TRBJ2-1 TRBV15 CATSRERAIYNEQFF TGTGCCACCAGCAGAGAGAGGGCGATATACAATGAGCAGTTCTTC
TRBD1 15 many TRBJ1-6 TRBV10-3 CAISSPGQGNSPLHF TGTGCCATCTCCTCACCGGGACAGGGGAATTCACCCCTCCACTTT
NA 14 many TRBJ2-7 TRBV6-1 CASSSLGRTYEQYF TGTGCCAGCAGTAGCCTGGGACGGACCTACGAGCAGTACTTC
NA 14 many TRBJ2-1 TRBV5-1 CASSSIGSENEQFF TGCGCCAGCAGCTCAATCGGTAGCGAGAATGAGCAGTTCTTC